These 32 T cell receptor beta chains originate from one sample sequenced in a study of cytomegalovirus exposure and HLA in healthy donors. The primer mix had 60 Vbeta and 13 Jbeta primers. Libraries were prepared by immunoSEQ multiplex PCR; TCRdb keeps only in-frame clonotypes and omits some of them. The sample contains roughly 180,000 clones, approximately 85% of which appear only once. Sequencing was done on a sample of PBMCs. All receptors derive from a girl under 18 in good health and CMV-seropositive.

Details on this clone: Compared with germline, one end of the junction differs, possibly owing to a read error. The rearrangement joins TRBV9 to TRBJ1-2; 8 nucleotides agree with TRBD1. From germline, CDR1 is SGDLS and CDR2 YYNGEE. The length of the CDR3 is 17 residues. DNA of the CDR3: TGTGCCAGCAGCGTAGAAGCCAGGGGGCGCGGAAATTATGCCTACACCTTC. Amino acids: CASSVEARGRGNYAYTF.

The rearrangement links TRBV13 to TRBJ2-3; D unclear. CDR1 is PRHDT and CDR2 is FYEKMQ in the germline V gene (reference sequence). V lost 5 bases, J lost 3 bases, and 6 bases lay in between. The CDR3 is 12 amino acids. CDR3 in DNA: TGTGCCAGCAGCCTCGTAACAGATACGCAGTATTTT. Protein: CASSLVTDTQYF. The variable domain in full, completed from reference TRBV13 and TRBJ2-3, reads AAGVIQSPRHLIKEKRETATLKCYPIPRHDTVYWYQQGPGQDPQFLISFYEKMQSDKGSIPDRFSAQQFSDYHSELNMSSLELGDSALYFCASSLVTDTQYFGPGTRLTVL.

V gene TRBV10-2 combines with J gene TRBJ2-1, with 7 nucleotides matching TRBD1. This CDR3 region has 14 residues. Germline values: CDR1 WSHSY, CDR2 SAAADI. The ends lost 8 bases at V and 9 bases at J; junction bases unmatched: 13. The CDR3 DNA reads TGCGCCAGCTTTGCAGGGGGAACCCCCCCTGAGCAGTTCTTC. The encoded protein is CASFAGGTPPEQFF.

The V gene is TRBV11-3, the J gene TRBJ1-6, with D unclear. Germline CDR1 reads SGHNT; CDR2 reads YENEEA. V was trimmed by 5 bases and J by 10 bases, leaving 12 bases between them. The CDR3 covers 13 residues. This chain's CDR3 is CASSPTRGSPLHF. CDR3 nucleotides: TGTGCCAGCAGCCCGACCCGGGGATCACCCCTCCACTTT.

The chain joins TRBV25-1 to TRBJ2-1; D remains unclear. Germline V gene data show CDR1 as MGHDK and CDR2 as SYGVNS. The CDR3 is 10 amino acids. V was cut by 7 bases and J by 9 bases, with 7 bases left in between. CDR3 region: CASKAGEQFF. CDR3 in DNA: TGTGCCAGCAAAGCCGGTGAGCAGTTCTTC.

V is TRBV30 and J is TRBJ1-2; the match to TRBD1 covers 7 bases. This CDR3 region has 16 residues. The germline CDR1 and CDR2 sequences are GTSNPN and SVGIG (reference sequence). The trim removed 7 bases at V and 4 bases at J, leaving 18 bases unmatched. Here the CDR3 reads CASNEAGGMNFYGYTF. The CDR3 coding sequence is TGTGCCTCGAACGAGGCAGGGGGTATGAACTTCTATGGCTACACCTTC.

This clone appeared once. The gene calls are TRBV11-3 and TRBJ2-5, with TRBD1 matching over 9 bases. Germline V CDR1 and CDR2: SGHNT, YENEEA. The CDR3 is 17 residues long. Germline trimming cut 3 bases from V and 5 bases from J; bases unmatched to any gene: 13. CDR3: CASSFVGTGLRRETQYF. In DNA, the CDR3 is TGTGCCAGCAGCTTCGTCGGGACAGGGCTGCGGAGGGAGACCCAGTACTTC.

This chain joins TRBV18 and TRBJ2-3; 7 nucleotides match TRBD1. The germline CDR1 and CDR2 sequences are KGHSH and LQKENI. The CDR3 is 13 residues long. V trimming: 5 bases; J trimming: 4 bases; junction bases outside the gene matches: 3. This chain's CDR3 is CASSTGVSDTQYF. Here the CDR3 DNA reads TGTGCCAGCTCAACAGGGGTGTCAGATACGCAGTATTTT.

The gene calls are TRBV5-1 and TRBJ2-7; D perhaps matches TRBD2 (5 bases). Germline V gene lookup returns CDR1 SGHRS and CDR2 YFSETQ. The CDR3 length is 15 residues. Between the trimmed V and J ends, which lost 4 bases and 3 bases, there was a span of 17 bases. CDR3 amino acids: CASSPREGKGYEQYF. In DNA, the CDR3 is TGCGCCAGCAGCCCCCGGGAAGGTAAGGGCTACGAGCAGTACTTC.

This chain links TRBV30 with TRBJ1-1, with D unclear. The germline V gene has CDR1 GTSNPN and CDR2 SVGIG (reference sequence). V lost 5 bases and J 6 bases, leaving 19 bases between the germline ends. The CDR3 is 14 amino acids. The CDR3 coding sequence is TGTGCCTGGGGGAGAGGCTCTCTCTTCGCTGAAGCTTTCTTT. It is translated as CAWGRGSLFAEAFF.

This clone is a singleton in its sample. As DNA, the CDR3 is TGTGCCAGCAGCGTGAGGGCGGGGGGGCAGGTATCGGAGACCCAGTACTTC. It is translated as CASSVRAGGQVSETQYF. The rearrangement joins TRBV5-6 to TRBJ2-5; 9 bases fit TRBD2. V shed 4 bases and J 5 bases; nucleotides not matched to a gene: 15. CDR1 is SGHDT and CDR2 is YYEEEE in the germline V gene. The CDR3 has 17 amino acids. The entire variable domain, with the rest obtained from reference TRBV5-6 and TRBJ2-5, is as follows: DAGVTQSPTHLIKTRGQQVTLRCSPKSGHDTVSWYQQALGQGPQFIFQYYEEEERQRGNFPDRFSGHQFPNYSSELNVNALLLGDSALYLCASSVRAGGQVSETQYFGPGTRLLVL.

The chain employs TRBV29-1 and TRBJ1-3; D uncertain. The CDR3 is 16 residues long. Germline V gene lookup returns CDR1 SQVTM and CDR2 ANQGSEA. The V end lost 1 base, the J end lost 3 bases, and 16 bases lay between the germline ends. The CDR3 loop is CSVEVRGELGGNTIYF. The CDR3 bases are TGCAGCGTTGAAGTACGAGGCGAGCTTGGTGGAAACACCATATATTTT.

The chain combines TRBV2 with TRBJ2-1, with 13 bases lining up with TRBD2. Germline lookup yields CDR1 SNHLY and CDR2 FYNNEI. Trimming at V came to 6 bases and at J to 0 bases, leaving 2 bases not matched to a gene. The CDR3 spans 16 residues. The CDR3 DNA reads TGTGCCAGCAGGGGGACTAGCGGGGACTCCTACAATGAGCAGTTCTTC. It translates to CASRGTSGDSYNEQFF.

The CDR3 coding sequence is TGCGCCAGCAGCTTGACGACAGGGGGCGTCGGGGAGCTGTTTTTT. Residues: CASSLTTGGVGELFF. This chain joins TRBV5-1 and TRBJ2-2, with TRBD1 matching 10 bases. This CDR3 is built from 15 residues. CDR1 and CDR2 from the germline V gene are SGHRS and YFSETQ. The junction had 4 bases not matched to a gene; V was cut back by 1 base and J by 7 bases. Combining the CDR3 with reference TRBV5-1 and TRBJ2-2 gives the whole variable domain KAGVTQTPRYLIKTRGQQVTLSCSPISGHRSVSWYQQTPGQGLQFLFEYFSETQRNKGNFPGRFSGRQFSNSRSEMNVSTLELGDSALYLCASSLTTGGVGELFFGEGSRLTVL.

V gene TRBV20-1 combines with J gene TRBJ2-3, with D possibly matching TRBD1 (5 bases). The CDR3 is 11 amino acids. V was clipped by 5 bases and J by 6 bases, with 9 bases between them. CDR1 is DFQATT, CDR2 SNEGSKA, per germline (reference sequence). CDR3 sequence: CSAPKGDTQYF. Written as DNA, the CDR3 is TGCAGTGCTCCAAAGGGGGATACGCAGTATTTT.

The CDR3 is CASSSGSGGGNTIYF. CDR3 nucleotides: TGTGCCAGCAGCTCAGGGTCCGGCGGTGGAAACACCATATATTTT. The chain combines TRBV9 with TRBJ1-3; tentative D call: TRBD1 (5 bases). This CDR3 spans 15 amino acids. The ends were cut back, 4 bases at V and 3 bases at J, with 14 bases in the middle. CDR1 is SGDLS and CDR2 is YYNGEE in the germline V gene.

V usage is TRBV21-1 and J usage is TRBJ2-1; the table names TRBD2, a call not compared with the DNA. TRBV21-1 is flagged as a pseudogene. This CDR3 has 16 residues. The CDR3 loop is CASSKRSSFSYNEQFF. In nucleotides, the CDR3 is TGTGCCAGCAGCAAGAGGAGCAGTTTCTCCTACAATGAGCAGTTCTTC.

The rearrangement uses TRBV7-9 and TRBJ2-3; no definite D call. V dropped 0 bases and J dropped 0 bases, with 10 bases sitting between them. The CDR3 totals 16 residues. Per the germline V gene, CDR1 is SEHNR and CDR2 is FQNEAQ (reference sequence). The DNA for the CDR3 is TGTGCCAGCAGCTTAGCTGGCACTACTAGCACAGATACGCAGTATTTT. Its translation is CASSLAGTTSTDTQYF.

A few counts support this clone. The chain employs TRBV7-2 and TRBJ2-1, with D uncertain. The germline gives CDR1 SGHTA, CDR2 FQGNSA. Trimming removed 8 bases at V and 3 bases at J, with 17 bases between. CDR3 size: 15 residues. In DNA, the CDR3 is TGTGCCAGCGATCCTATCCCCCTAAACTACAATGAGCAGTTCTTC. This encodes CASDPIPLNYNEQFF. The whole variable domain, filled in from reference TRBV7-2 and TRBJ2-1, reads GAGVSQSPSNKVTEKGKDVELRCDPISGHTALYWYRQSLGQGLEFLIYFQGNSAPDKSGLPSDRFSAERTGGSVSTLTIQRTQQEDSAVYLCASDPIPLNYNEQFFGPGTRLTVL.

The chain is built from TRBV19 and TRBJ1-1; D uncertain. The V gene lost 3 bases and the J gene lost 2 bases, with 7 bases spanning the gap. This CDR3 is built from 13 residues. Germline values: CDR1 LNHDA, CDR2 SQIVND (reference sequence). The CDR3 is CASSMSGNTEAFF. The CDR3 bases are TGTGCCAGTAGTATGTCAGGTAACACTGAAGCTTTCTTT. Full variable domain (rest looked up from reference TRBV19 and TRBJ1-1): DGGITQSPKYLFRKEGQNVTLSCEQNLNHDAMYWYRQDPGQGLRLIYYSQIVNDFQKGDIAEGYSVSREKKESFPLTVTSAQKNPTAFYLCASSMSGNTEAFFGQGTRLTVV.

This chain links TRBV5-1 with TRBJ1-2; D gene unclear. This CDR3 region has 15 residues. Germline CDR1 is SGHRS and CDR2 is YFSETQ. The V gene lost 4 bases and the J gene lost 1 base, with 14 bases spanning the gap. CDR3 protein: CASSALSIFNYGYTF. CDR3 nucleotide sequence: TGCGCCAGCAGCGCCCTATCGATATTTAACTATGGCTACACCTTC.

This chain uses TRBV9 with TRBJ2-7; TRBD1 might be the D (6 bases). The CDR3 has 14 amino acids. Germline lookup yields CDR1 SGDLS and CDR2 YYNGEE. Trimming removed 3 bases from V and 2 bases from J, with 12 bases in between. The CDR3 nucleotides read TGTGCCAGCAGCGCCAGACAGGTCCCCTACGAGCAGTACTTC. This codes for CASSARQVPYEQYF.

This clone showed up just a few times. The gene calls are TRBV15 and TRBJ1-2; 8 bases are shared with TRBD1. J gave up 0 bases and V 3 bases, and 9 bases lay outside the gene matches. Germline CDR1 reads LNHNV; CDR2 reads YYDKDF (reference sequence). The CDR3 is 17 residues long. The CDR3 sequence: CATSRTGVVEANYGYTF. The CDR3 DNA sequence: TGTGCCACCAGCAGGACAGGGGTCGTGGAAGCTAACTATGGCTACACCTTC.

The genes are TRBV7-6 and TRBJ1-1; the D is unclear. The CDR3 sequence is 18 residues long. Germline V gives CDR1 SGHVS, CDR2 FNYEAQ. V was trimmed by 0 bases and J by 4 bases, leaving 21 bases between them. The CDR3 coding sequence is TGTGCCAGCAGCTTAGCGTTCGCAAGCTCGACCCGGGGCACTGAAGCTTTCTTT. This encodes CASSLAFASSTRGTEAFF.

Points on this clone: Mismatch with germline at one junction end may stem from a read error. V is TRBV7-7 and J is TRBJ2-7; perhaps TRBD1 as D (6 bases). CDR1 is SSHAT and CDR2 is FNYEAQ in the germline V gene (reference sequence). CDR3 size: 12 residues. CDR3: CASSQPGDEQYF. The CDR3 nucleotides are TGTGCTAGCAGCCAGCCAGGGGACGAGCAGTACTTC.

The chain couples TRBV6-1 to TRBJ2-6; D is ambiguous. The V gene lost 7 bases and the J gene lost 1 base, with 5 bases spanning the gap. Germline values: CDR1 MNHNS, CDR2 SASEGT. CDR3 size: 13 residues. This CDR3 reads CASTGSGANVLTF. CDR3 in DNA: TGTGCCAGCACGGGTTCTGGGGCCAACGTCCTGACTTTC.

This clone was recorded a few times. Other DNA sequences of this sample code for an identical CDR3. The chain links TRBV7-9 to TRBJ1-1; D remains ambiguous. The V gene lost 1 base and the J gene lost 8 bases, with 8 bases spanning the gap. Germline CDR1 is SEHNR and CDR2 is FQNEAQ (reference sequence). The CDR3 is 12 residues long. DNA of the CDR3: TGTGCCAGCAGCTTAGGCCAGGTAGAAGCTTTCTTT. It encodes CASSLGQVEAFF.

The chain joins TRBV6-4 to TRBJ2-1; D is ambiguous. CDR1 and CDR2 (germline): MRHNA, SNTAGT. Trimming removed 6 bases at V and 6 bases at J, with 12 bases between. The CDR3 totals 13 residues. The CDR3 is CASRGDLANEQFF. CDR3 DNA: TGTGCCAGCAGGGGCGATCTCGCCAATGAGCAGTTCTTC.

The chain is built from TRBV4-1 and TRBJ1-1; perhaps TRBD1 as D (5 bases). The V end lost 3 bases, the J end lost 7 bases, and 6 bases lay between the germline ends. CDR1 and CDR2 (germline): MGHRA, YSYEKL. CDR3 length: 11 amino acids. CDR3 sequence: CASSHGGEAFF. In DNA, the CDR3 is TGCGCCAGCAGCCACGGGGGTGAAGCTTTCTTT.

The V call is TRBV30, the J call TRBJ2-7, with 14 bases identical to TRBD2. Trimming at V came to 5 bases and at J to 5 bases, leaving 2 bases not matched to a gene. Germline CDR1 GTSNPN, CDR2 SVGIG (reference sequence). The CDR3 extends over 13 amino acids. In DNA form, the CDR3 reads TGTGCCTGGTCGGGACTAGCGGGGGACGAGCAGTACTTC. Its protein is CAWSGLAGDEQYF.

The V and J genes are TRBV30 and TRBJ1-2, with D possibly being TRBD1 (6 bases). The germline CDR1 and CDR2 sequences are GTSNPN and SVGIG (reference sequence). The CDR3 totals 15 residues. Trimming removed 0 bases at V and 3 bases at J, with 14 bases between. The chain's CDR3 is CAWSVPGGQDYGYTF. CDR3 DNA sequence: TGTGCCTGGAGTGTACCGGGGGGGCAGGACTATGGCTACACCTTC.

The chain couples TRBV6-5 to TRBJ1-6; 7 nucleotides align to TRBD1. The J segment lost 9 bases and the V segment lost 2 bases, leaving 1 base of the junction unmatched. CDR3 length: 13 amino acids. The V gene's germline CDR1 is MNHEY and CDR2 SVGAGI. CDR3 sequence: CASSYDRASPLHF. The CDR3 DNA sequence: TGTGCCAGCAGTTACGACAGGGCTTCACCCCTCCACTTT.